This entry lists 6 T cell receptor beta chains sequenced from one sample in a study of cytomegalovirus exposure and HLA in healthy donors. The protocol was immunoSEQ multiplex PCR, while the TCRdb copy is restricted to in-frame clones and leaves out a portion. The sample shows about 110,000 clones, approximately 96% of them seen only once. The sequencing sample was made of PBMCs. The receptors were gathered from a woman younger than 35 in good health and CMV-seronegative.

The chain couples TRBV11-1 to TRBJ2-1, with TRBD1 matching 8 bases. This CDR3 is 16 amino acids long. V lost 5 bases to trimming and J lost 0 bases; unmatched junction nucleotides: 6. The germline CDR1 and CDR2 sequences are SGHAT and FQDESV (reference sequence). The CDR3, as DNA: TGTGCCAGCAGCCAGACAGGGGCCTTCTCCTACAATGAGCAGTTCTTC. Its protein product is CASSQTGAFSYNEQFF. The full variable domain, in which reference TRBV11-1 and TRBJ2-1 provide the parts outside the CDR3, is EAEVAQSPRYKITEKSQAVAFWCDPISGHATLYWYRQILGQGPELLVQFQDESVVDDSQLPKDRFSAERLKGVDSTLKIQPAELGDSAMYLCASSQTGAFSYNEQFFGPGTRLTVL.

The chain couples TRBV5-1 to TRBJ1-4, with unresolved D. The CDR3 consists of 14 residues. CDR1 and CDR2 from the germline V gene are SGHRS and YFSETQ. V gave up 4 bases and J gave up 7 bases, with 14 bases separating them. The CDR3 loop is CASSAGFAGEKLFF. The CDR3 nucleotides read TGCGCCAGCAGCGCCGGATTCGCGGGTGAAAAACTGTTTTTT. The complete variable domain, with remaining parts taken from reference TRBV5-1 and TRBJ1-4, reads KAGVTQTPRYLIKTRGQQVTLSCSPISGHRSVSWYQQTPGQGLQFLFEYFSETQRNKGNFPGRFSGRQFSNSRSEMNVSTLELGDSALYLCASSAGFAGEKLFFGSGTQLSVL.

This chain joins TRBV10-3 and TRBJ2-3, with 14 bases identical to TRBD2. The CDR3 consists of 16 residues. J gave up 2 bases and V 6 bases, and 4 bases lay outside the gene matches. Looked up from germline, CDR1 is ENHRY and CDR2 is SYGVKD. For the CDR3, the DNA is TGTGCCATCAGCCCGACTAGCGGGGGGGCCACAGATACGCAGTATTTT. The encoded protein is CAISPTSGGATDTQYF.

V is TRBV6-1 and J is TRBJ2-7; TRBD2 might be the D (6 bases). The CDR3 runs 13 residues. Germline loops: CDR1 MNHNS, CDR2 SASEGT. Trimming took 6 bases from V and 3 from J, leaving 12 bases between them. The CDR3 DNA reads as TGTGCCAGCAGGTGGGAGGCTATCTACGAGCAGTACTTC. Encoded protein: CASRWEAIYEQYF.

The CDR3 coding sequence is TGTGCCAGTAGCGGGAGTTTCGCGGCTCCCAGTGAGCAGTTCTTC. Amino acid sequence: CASSGSFAAPSEQFF. The chain has TRBV19 and TRBJ2-1; TRBD2 is a possible D gene (6 bases). Germline V gene data show CDR1 as LNHDA and CDR2 as SQIVND (reference sequence). Trimming cost V 6 bases and J 9 bases, with 21 bases left between them. The CDR3 loop spans 15 amino acids.

V is TRBV19 and J is TRBJ1-1, with D possibly matching TRBD1 (6 bases). CDR1 and CDR2 from the germline V gene are LNHDA and SQIVND (reference sequence). The CDR3 has 15 residues. V shed 5 bases and J shed 1 base, with 14 bases lying between them. CDR3 amino acids: CASSASGTRNTEAFF. The CDR3 DNA is TGTGCCAGTAGTGCATCGGGGACAAGGAACACTGAAGCTTTCTTT.